A selection of T cell receptor beta chains follows, all from one sample in a study of blood T cells in healthy people across ages. TCRdb fed the 5' RACE reads into MiXCR, producing one record per CDR3 protein. The data hold about 1.8 million distinct CDR3 sequences, with around 48% observed a single time. The specimen was blood. All receptors come from a woman in her thirties or forties in good health. Each CDR3 is given with its conserved first and last residue. Each record gives: V gene, clone size, J gene, D gene, CDR3 protein, CDR3 DNA. A D gene is named only where the DNA matches it firmly. Size is omitted from some rows. Given values are once, few, many or a class for expanded clones.

TRBV20-1	-	TRBJ1-1	-	CSAAEWRNTEAFF	TGCAGTGCTGCCGAGTGGAGGAACACTGAAGCTTTCTTT
TRBV18	many	TRBJ2-1	TRBD1	CASSPDRVSYNEQFF	TGTGCCAGCAGCCCGGACAGGGTCTCCTACAATGAGCAGTTCTTC
TRBV13	-	TRBJ2-3	TRBD2	CASSLASGGVRTDTQYF	TGTGCCAGCAGCTTAGCCAGCGGGGGGGTCCGCACAGATACGCAGTATTTT
TRBV12-3/TRBV12-4	-	TRBJ1-2	-	CASSLKAGVYGYTF	TGTGCCAGCAGTTTAAAAGCAGGAGTCTATGGCTACACCTTC
TRBV11-2	-	TRBJ2-5	-	CASSPSGGTQYF	TGTGCCAGCAGTCCCAGTGGAGGGACCCAGTACTTC
TRBV29-1	-	TRBJ1-2	-	CSVEDPGYTF	TGCAGCGTTGAAGATCCCGGCTACACCTTC
TRBV29-1	few	TRBJ2-1	-	CSVEGWAGTNEQFF	TGCAGCGTTGAAGGTTGGGCAGGGACTAATGAGCAGTTCTTC
TRBV2	-	TRBJ2-7	TRBD2	CASSPGTSGGAIYEQYF	TGTGCCAGCAGCCCGGGGACTAGCGGGGGGGCTATCTACGAGCAGTACTTC
TRBV7-9	-	TRBJ2-1	TRBD2	CASSPLASGVYNEQFF	TGTGCCAGCAGCCCCCTGGCTAGCGGGGTGTACAATGAGCAGTTCTTC
TRBV2	-	TRBJ2-1	-	CASVDSEYNEQFF	TGTGCCAGCGTGGACAGCGAGTACAATGAGCAGTTCTTC
TRBV7-9	-	TRBJ2-1	-	CASRTLYNEQFF	TGTGCCAGCAGGACCCTGTACAATGAGCAGTTCTTC
TRBV20-1	-	TRBJ2-7	-	CSARSRGGLYEQYF	TGCAGTGCTAGAAGTCGAGGGGGACTCTACGAGCAGTACTTC
TRBV6-5	few	TRBJ2-6	-	CASSYSPRGWPSGANVLTF	TGTGCCAGCAGTTACTCGCCCCGAGGTTGGCCGTCTGGGGCCAACGTCCTGACTTTC
TRBV7-2	few	TRBJ2-3	TRBD2	CASSLVPSGGAGDTQYF	TGTGCCAGCAGCTTAGTTCCCAGCGGGGGGGCAGGAGATACGCAGTATTTT
TRBV24-1	once	TRBJ2-7	TRBD2	CATSDVGGGTYEQYF	TGTGCCACCAGTGATGTTGGCGGGGGGACCTACGAGCAGTACTTC
TRBV10-3	-	TRBJ2-2	TRBD2	CAISDREESNTGELFF	TGTGCCATCAGTGATCGGGAGGAGTCGAACACCGGGGAGCTGTTTTTT
TRBV11-3	-	TRBJ2-7	TRBD1	CASSPEQHRGRAYEQYF	TGTGCCAGCAGCCCAGAACAACACAGGGGGAGAGCCTACGAGCAGTACTTC
TRBV20-1	-	TRBJ2-5	TRBD1	CSARVTGESARGETQYF	TGCAGTGCTAGAGTGACAGGGGAGTCAGCACGGGGAGAGACCCAGTACTTC
TRBV10-3	few	TRBJ1-2	TRBD1	CAIKEGGWRSNYGYTF	TGTGCCATCAAGGAAGGGGGCTGGAGGAGTAACTATGGCTACACCTTC
TRBV11-2	few	TRBJ2-5	-	CASSLQRVGETQYF	TGTGCCAGCAGCTTACAGCGGGTGGGGGAGACCCAGTACTTC
TRBV10-3	-	TRBJ1-5	TRBD1	CAISGDRVDQPQHF	TGTGCCATCAGCGGAGACAGGGTGGATCAGCCCCAGCATTTT
TRBV7-2	-	TRBJ2-4	-	CASSLGSGIQYF	TGTGCCAGCAGCTTAGGCTCGGGGATTCAGTACTTC
TRBV7-2	-	TRBJ2-1	-	CASSLGKKANSEQFF	TGTGCCAGCAGCTTAGGAAAAAAGGCCAACTCTGAGCAGTTCTTC
TRBV28	-	TRBJ2-1	TRBD2	CASTTGGGSSYNEQFF	TGTGCCAGCACGACCGGCGGGGGAAGCTCCTACAATGAGCAGTTCTTC
TRBV24-1	-	TRBJ2-2	TRBD1	CATSEPGQGANTGELFF	TGTGCCACCAGTGAACCCGGACAGGGGGCGAACACCGGGGAGCTGTTTTTT
TRBV29-1	-	TRBJ1-1	-	CSVLEYLTANTEAFF	TGCAGCGTCCTCGAGTATCTTACAGCGAACACTGAAGCTTTCTTT
TRBV4-3	-	TRBJ1-3	-	CASSQDVAYSGNTIYF	TGCGCCAGCAGCCAAGATGTAGCCTACTCTGGAAACACCATATATTTT
TRBV5-5	many	TRBJ2-5	-	CASSLQGFQETQYF	TGCGCCAGCAGCCTTCAGGGATTCCAAGAGACCCAGTACTTC
TRBV6-5	-	TRBJ2-4	TRBD1	CASSVGQGKNIQYF	TGTGCCAGCAGCGTGGGACAGGGAAAGAACATTCAGTACTTC
TRBV3-1	-	TRBJ1-5	-	CASSQGVTGNQPQHF	TGTGCCAGCAGCCAAGGGGTTACAGGGAATCAGCCCCAGCATTTT
TRBV15	-	TRBJ1-1	-	CATSRPEDTEAFF	TGTGCCACCAGCAGGCCGGAGGACACTGAAGCTTTCTTT
TRBV18	-	TRBJ2-7	-	CASSPQEGAYEQYF	TGTGCCAGCTCACCTCAGGAGGGGGCCTACGAGCAGTACTTC
TRBV29-1	-	TRBJ2-6	-	CSASPQGSGANVLTF	TGCAGCGCCTCGCCCCAGGGCTCTGGGGCCAACGTCCTGACTTTC
TRBV6-2/TRBV6-3	-	TRBJ1-6	TRBD1	CASRPFRQGNSPLHF	TGTGCCAGCAGACCCTTTCGACAGGGGAATTCACCCCTCCACTTT
TRBV28	-	TRBJ2-3	TRBD1	CASSLNRGTSTDTQYF	TGTGCCAGCAGTCTTAACAGGGGCACGTCCACAGATACGCAGTATTTT
TRBV7-2	few	TRBJ2-3	TRBD1	CASSSRQGHTQYF	TGTGCCAGCAGCTCACGACAGGGACATACGCAGTATTTT
TRBV7-2	few	TRBJ2-3	TRBD1	CASSSDRGSDTQYF	TGTGCCAGCAGCTCGGACAGGGGGTCGGATACGCAGTATTTT
TRBV20-1	-	TRBJ2-7	TRBD2	CSARYRGLAGGLGEQYF	TGCAGTGCTAGATATAGGGGCCTAGCGGGGGGGCTCGGTGAGCAGTACTTC
TRBV28	-	TRBJ2-7	-	CASREPGPPYEQYF	TGTGCCAGCAGAGAGCCGGGCCCTCCCTACGAGCAGTACTTC
TRBV20-1	-	TRBJ2-3	-	CSARGITAQYF	TGCAGTGCTAGAGGTATAACAGCGCAGTATTTT
TRBV29-1	few	TRBJ2-1	-	CSVERQIKWEQFF	TGCAGCGTTGAGAGACAAATAAAATGGGAGCAGTTCTTC
TRBV2	few	TRBJ2-1	TRBD1	CASSARTGLNEQFF	TGTGCCAGCAGTGCAAGGACAGGGTTAAATGAGCAGTTCTTC
TRBV2	-	TRBJ2-6	TRBD1	CASSGGQGKQSGANVLTF	TGTGCCAGCAGTGGGGGACAGGGAAAACAATCTGGGGCCAACGTCCTGACTTTC
TRBV27	-	TRBJ2-7	TRBD2	CASSRGEGPYEQYF	TGTGCCAGCAGTCGGGGGGAAGGTCCCTACGAGCAGTACTTC
TRBV6-2/TRBV6-3	-	TRBJ2-1	-	CASSPLGRARNEQFF	TGTGCCAGCAGTCCCCTAGGTAGGGCTCGCAATGAGCAGTTCTTC
TRBV12-3/TRBV12-4	few	TRBJ1-1	-	CASRGLSNTEAFF	TGTGCCAGCAGGGGGTTATCGAACACTGAAGCTTTCTTT
TRBV10-3	few	TRBJ2-5	-	CAISESYRVQETQYF	TGTGCCATCAGTGAATCCTACAGGGTACAAGAGACCCAGTACTTC
TRBV20-1	once	TRBJ1-2	-	CSARPQTNYGYTF	TGCAGTGCCAGACCCCAGACTAACTATGGCTACACCTTC
TRBV4-3	few	TRBJ2-5	-	CASSQDGAGKETQYF	TGCGCCAGCAGCCAAGATGGAGCAGGGAAAGAGACCCAGTACTTC
TRBV12-3/TRBV12-4	-	TRBJ2-3	TRBD1	CASSSDRGQVDTQYF	TGTGCCAGCAGTTCGGACAGGGGGCAGGTAGATACGCAGTATTTT
TRBV20-1	-	TRBJ2-3	-	CSAQRGGAGLITDTQYF	TGCAGTGCCCAAAGAGGGGGGGCAGGGCTGATAACGGATACGCAGTATTTT
TRBV3-1	-	TRBJ2-7	-	CASSQGPRSSYEQYF	TGTGCCAGCAGCCAAGGGCCAAGAAGCTCCTACGAGCAGTACTTC
TRBV7-2	many	TRBJ2-1	-	CASSLNGEQFF	TGTGCCAGCAGCTTAAACGGTGAGCAGTTCTTC